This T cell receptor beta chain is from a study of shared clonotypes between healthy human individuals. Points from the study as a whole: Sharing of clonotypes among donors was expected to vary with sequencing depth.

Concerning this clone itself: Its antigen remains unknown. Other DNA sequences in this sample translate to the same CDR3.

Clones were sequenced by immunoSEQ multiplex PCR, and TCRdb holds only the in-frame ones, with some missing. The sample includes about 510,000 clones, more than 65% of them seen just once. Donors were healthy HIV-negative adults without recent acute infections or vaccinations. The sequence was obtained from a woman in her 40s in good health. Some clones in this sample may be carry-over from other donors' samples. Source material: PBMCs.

The CDR3: CASSMTSGTYEQYF. The CDR3 DNA reads TGTGCCAGTAGTATGACTAGCGGAACCTACGAGCAGTACTTC. The chain has TRBV19 and TRBJ2-7; 9 nucleotides align to TRBD2. V lost 3 bases, J lost 2 bases, and 2 bases stayed unmatched. Germline V CDR1 and CDR2: LNHDA, SQIVND (reference sequence). The CDR3 has 14 amino acids.